This T cell receptor beta chain derives from a study of Ad26.COV2.S vaccination and SARS-CoV-2 variants. Overall study context: Enrollment placed the donor in the COV1001 Ad26.COV2.S trial arm. The authors gave Ad26.COV2.S intramuscularly, either once or twice 56 days apart.

The treatment was: approximately 18 received Ad26.COV2.S at low or high dose, single or two shots; 5 received placebo; per-sample allocation not given. On day 63 after the first injection, vaccine and placebo recipients gave samples. Comments on this clone: The target antigen is unknown.

Produced via immunoSEQ multiplex PCR; TCRdb's table is partial and in-frame only. The top ten hold around 2.2% of the sample, which has some 290,000 clones, roughly 80% seen once. Notes on the study in general: CD8+ and CD4+ T cells specific for spike reportedly responded with substantial breadth after vaccination. Similar non-spike TCR breadth was observed in recipients of vaccine and of placebo.

Sequenced here: peripheral blood, sampled in a trial of Ad26.COV2.S vaccine versus placebo. The origin of this receptor is a person aged 18-65 years who received the Ad26.COV2.S COVID-19 vaccine or a placebo.

CDR3 bases: TGTGCCAGCAGCGTTGGGACAGGCTACGAGCAGTACTTC. This gives the protein CASSVGTGYEQYF. This rearrangement joins TRBV3-1 (or the pseudogene TRBV3-2) to TRBJ2-7; 8 nucleotides line up with TRBD1. The V gene end was trimmed by 5 bases and the J gene end by 3 bases; junction bases not matched to a gene: 3. CDR1 LGHDT and CDR2 YNNKEL come from the germline V gene (reference sequence). The CDR3 contains 13 residues.